The text below deals with one T cell receptor beta chain. The antigen remains unidentified. This sample was included in a study of T cell responses to AZD1222 COVID-19 vaccine. Points from the study as a whole: A rise in Spike-specific TCR breadth and depth followed two AZD1222 doses. The CD4 TCRs associated with vaccination extended across spike and predominated at 160-218 and 743-854. There were mostly white British donors and more females than males, and clonal diversity was possibly underestimated.

Recipients boosted at about 4 weeks or about 12 weeks are pooled. The protocol was immunoSEQ multiplex PCR, while the TCRdb copy is restricted to in-frame clones and leaves out a portion. The profile shows hundreds of thousands of clones, approximately 94% of them singletons. CDR3 size: 16 residues. V gave up 4 bases and J gave up 0 bases, with 13 bases separating them. The germline CDR1 and CDR2 sequences are KGHSH and LQKENI. The rearrangement joins TRBV18 to TRBJ2-1, with D possibly called TRBD1 or TRBD2 (5 bases each). Sample: peripheral blood, taken 28 days after the second AZD1222 dose. The receptor's source is an adult who received the AZD1222 COVID-19 vaccine. The CDR3 sequence: CASSRQAGSSYNEQFF. CDR3 coding DNA: TGTGCCAGCTCACGGCAAGCAGGGAGCTCCTACAATGAGCAGTTCTTC.